This TCR beta chain was retrieved from a study of post-analysis software for immune sequencing data. The wider study: The patients showed relapsing-remitting, secondary progressive and progressive-relapsing multiple sclerosis courses.

cDNA libraries of TCR beta carried unique molecular identifiers. Between roughly 0.95 and 10 million T cells gave rise to 450,000 to 650,000 cDNA molecules. MiXCR, run by TCRdb on the PCR reads, gives a single entry per CDR3 protein. Here the sample spans around 200,000 distinct CDR3 sequences, over 25% being singletons. Only a few counts were recorded for this clonotype. Its antigen is undetermined. The V gene end was trimmed by 1 base and the J gene end by 1 base; junction bases not matched to a gene: 2. Germline assignment: CDR1 KGHSH and CDR2 LQKENI. This CDR3 spans 15 amino acids. The study, taken as a whole, reports: Included in a set of roughly five TRBV segments more frequent in patients than controls were TRBV5-6, TRBV5-1 and TRBV20-1. Compared against controls, patients with multiple sclerosis displayed significantly lower normalized Chao1 diversity. The authors found that F measure strongly co-clustered same-batch samples.

The gene calls are TRBV18 and TRBJ2-3; 7 bases line up with TRBD1. This clonotype originated in a girl younger than 18 with multiple sclerosis. Material: blood. CDR3 DNA: TGTGCCAGCTCACCACAGGGGGCAGGCACAGATACGCAGTATTTT. Residues: CASSPQGAGTDTQYF.